The text below deals with one TCR beta chain. The antigen remains undetermined. Generated by immunoSEQ multiplex PCR, the TCRdb table keeps only in-frame clones and is missing some. The data show tens of thousands of clones, roughly 91% seen once. The CDR3 has 16 amino acids. V lost 3 bases to trimming and J lost 3 bases; unmatched junction nucleotides: 4. Germline lookup yields CDR1 SNHLY and CDR2 FYNNEI. The sample is drawn from a study of lymphopenia after photon versus proton radiotherapy. Study conclusions and caveats: Under photons, naive T cells and diversity fell while effector/memory populations rose.

This clonotype was obtained from a woman between 65 and 79 years old with pancreatic cancer. The sequencing here drew on peripheral blood, taken from a patient treated with photon-based radiotherapy. The chain has TRBV2 and TRBJ2-1; 11 bases fit TRBD2. The CDR3 here is CASSDPGTSGYNEQFF. CDR3 coding DNA: TGTGCCAGCAGTGACCCCGGGACTAGCGGCTACAATGAGCAGTTCTTC. Full variable domain (rest looked up from reference TRBV2 and TRBJ2-1): EPEVTQTPSHQVTQMGQEVILRCVPISNHLYFYWYRQILGQKVEFLVSFYNNEISEKSEIFDDQFSVERPDGSNFTLKIRSTKLEDSAMYFCASSDPGTSGYNEQFFGPGTRLTVL.